Below, 10 T cell receptor beta chains from the same sample are listed, as sequenced in a study of shared clonotypes between healthy human individuals. The data were produced by immunoSEQ multiplex PCR, yet TCRdb's version contains in-frame clones alone and is incomplete. In the table there are about 980,000 clones, around 80% of which are singletons. Sequencing was performed on memory CD4+ T cells sorted from blood. Subset described: CD45RA-negative fraction. The receptors were gathered from a man between 18 and 35 years old in good health.

Concerning this clone itself: This sequence may be a read error, since a much larger clone differs from it by one base. The rearrangement joins TRBV2 to TRBJ1-2; D is uncertain. The ends were cut back, 1 base at V and 5 bases at J, with 2 bases in the middle. Germline CDR1 SNHLY, CDR2 FYNNEI. The CDR3 is 11 residues long. The CDR3 region is CASSEEYGYTF. CDR3 bases: TGTGCCAGCAGTGAAGAGTATGGCTACACCTTC.

The genes are TRBV6-1 and TRBJ2-3; TRBD1 might be the D (6 bases). Germline CDR1 and CDR2: MNHNS and SASEGT. V dropped 2 bases and J dropped 4 bases, with 13 bases sitting between them. This CDR3 is 15 amino acids long. CDR3 nucleotides: TGTGCCAGCAGTGAACAGGGGATCATCGCAGATACGCAGTATTTT. Protein product: CASSEQGIIADTQYF.

This clone was seen a few times. The V gene is TRBV6-1, the J gene TRBJ2-7; D ambiguous. Germline CDR1 reads MNHNS; CDR2 reads SASEGT. The CDR3 is 12 residues long. Trimming shortened V by 8 bases and J by 2 bases, and 10 bases separated the two germline ends. CDR3 in amino acids: CASRQNTYEQYF. DNA for the CDR3: TGTGCCAGCCGGCAGAATACCTACGAGCAGTACTTC.

The chain combines TRBV19 with TRBJ1-4, with a tentative D call TRBD1 (5 bases). The CDR3 is 14 residues long. V was shortened by 7 bases and J by 7 bases, with 16 bases between the two germline ends. Germline assignment: CDR1 LNHDA and CDR2 SQIVND (reference sequence). CDR3 region: CASTSGSGGEKLFF. The CDR3 coding sequence is TGTGCCAGTACGTCCGGGAGCGGGGGTGAAAAACTGTTTTTT.

The rearrangement links TRBV13 to TRBJ2-3; the D is unclear. Trimming removed 8 bases at V and 7 bases at J, with 10 bases between. CDR3 length equals 11 residues. Germline values: CDR1 PRHDT, CDR2 FYEKMQ (reference sequence). The DNA of the CDR3 is TGTGCCAGCGGATCTTCGAATACGCAGTATTTT. Its protein product is CASGSSNTQYF.

The chain has TRBV5-1 and TRBJ2-7; possibly TRBD1 for D (5 bases). V dropped 4 bases and J dropped 7 bases, with 15 bases sitting between them. From germline, CDR1 is SGHRS and CDR2 YFSETQ. The CDR3 is 13 amino acids. The CDR3 DNA sequence: TGCGCCAGCAGCAGGGGTCCAGGGTGGGAGCAGTACTTC. It codes for CASSRGPGWEQYF. The whole variable domain, remainder taken from reference TRBV5-1 and TRBJ2-7, is KAGVTQTPRYLIKTRGQQVTLSCSPISGHRSVSWYQQTPGQGLQFLFEYFSETQRNKGNFPGRFSGRQFSNSRSEMNVSTLELGDSALYLCASSRGPGWEQYFGPGTRLTVT.

The chain uses TRBV6-1 and TRBJ2-5; 12 bases are a match to TRBD2. J was trimmed by 3 bases and V by 8 bases; bases with no gene match: 7. In germline, CDR1 is MNHNS, CDR2 SASEGT. The CDR3 contains 15 residues. In DNA form, the CDR3 reads TGTGCCAGCGGCCTAGCGGGGGGGCCAGAAGAGACCCAGTACTTC. This translates into CASGLAGGPEETQYF.

This chain connects TRBV6-1 to TRBJ2-7; no reliable D call. Germline V gene lookup returns CDR1 MNHNS and CDR2 SASEGT. The CDR3 spans 13 residues. V lost 8 bases and J 5 bases, leaving 16 bases between the germline ends. The CDR3 DNA reads TGTGCCAGCCGGGTTGGGCAGGCTAACGAGCAGTACTTC. Its translation is CASRVGQANEQYF.

This sequence joins TRBV27 and TRBJ1-1; TRBD1 is a possible D gene (5 bases). The germline gives CDR1 MNHEY, CDR2 SMNVEV (reference sequence). Trimming stripped 1 base from V and 5 bases from J, with 11 bases between. CDR3 length equals 14 residues. The CDR3 region has the DNA TGTGCCAGCAGTTTATGGGCAGGGCCAACTGAAGCTTTCTTT. Amino acids: CASSLWAGPTEAFF.

With regard to this clone: This same CDR3 is encoded by further DNA sequences in the sample. V and J are TRBV28 and TRBJ1-2; D is undetermined. The CDR3 consists of 13 residues. Trimming removed 6 bases from V and 5 bases from J, with 13 bases in between. From germline, CDR1 is MDHEN and CDR2 SYDVKM. CDR3 sequence: CASSSGLFYGYTF. The DNA of the CDR3 is TGTGCCAGCAGCTCCGGGCTCTTTTATGGCTACACCTTC.